Following are 20 T cell receptor beta chains from one sample sequenced in a study of PD-1 blockade in classical Hodgkin lymphoma. Every single patient, without exception, relapsed after autologous stem cell transplantation, and brentuximab vedotin exposure varied. Sequenced by immunoSEQ multiplex PCR; TCRdb stores in-frame clones only, minus some. The sample shows some 38,000 clones, 76% of them seen only once. The sample consisted of peripheral blood mononuclear cells (PBMCs), taken at baseline. Receptors originate from a human donor with classical Hodgkin lymphoma.

The rearrangement joins TRBV5-8 to TRBJ2-5; 9 nucleotides agree with TRBD1. This CDR3 region has 16 residues. V was pared by 0 bases and J by 5 bases, with 8 bases of the junction left unmatched. Germline assignment: CDR1 SGHTS and CDR2 YDEGEE. The CDR3 spells CASSLGTGVLWETQYF. The CDR3 coding sequence is TGTGCCAGCAGCTTGGGGACAGGGGTGCTCTGGGAGACCCAGTACTTC.

This clone has only one observation. The chain links TRBV2 to TRBJ2-1; 7 positions match TRBD2. V dropped 7 bases and J dropped 5; count of bases not matched to a gene: 17. The CDR3 loop spans 17 amino acids. Germline V gene sequence: CDR1 SNHLY, CDR2 FYNNEI. The CDR3 DNA is TGTGCCAGCACTCTCTCCCGGACTAGGTGGGAACACAATGAGCAGTTCTTC. Translating it yields CASTLSRTRWEHNEQFF.

J is TRBJ2-1 and V is TRBV11-3; 12 bases are a match to TRBD2. The CDR3 consists of 16 residues. The germline V gene encodes CDR1 SGHNT and CDR2 YENEEA. The ends lost 4 bases at V and 1 base at J; junction bases unmatched: 2. The CDR3 DNA follows: TGTGCCAGCAGCTCCCTAGCGGGAGGGTCCTACAATGAGCAGTTCTTC. Its protein product is CASSSLAGGSYNEQFF.

By its share, this clone is medium-sized. The chain is built from TRBV6-6 and TRBJ2-7, with 10 positions matching TRBD1. CDR1 MNHNY and CDR2 SVGAGI come from the germline V gene (reference sequence). The CDR3 length is 14 residues. V dropped 7 bases and J dropped 7; count of bases not matched to a gene: 10. CDR3 in amino acids: CASTTDRGRGEQYF. The CDR3, as DNA: TGTGCCAGCACCACGGACAGGGGGAGGGGGGAGCAGTACTTC.

This clone was counted between two and nine times. The V gene is TRBV6-4, the J gene TRBJ1-2; D remains ambiguous. This CDR3 is 14 amino acids long. Germline loops: CDR1 MRHNA, CDR2 SNTAGT. Trimming cost V 9 bases and J 0 bases, with 14 bases left between them. CDR3 DNA sequence: TGTGCCAGTAAGTCTCTAGGAGCTAACTATGGCTACACCTTC. Translating gives CASKSLGANYGYTF.

This clone was seen a handful of times. The chain recombines TRBV7-2 with TRBJ2-7; 7 nucleotides align to TRBD1. Trimming removed 1 base from V and 3 bases from J; junction bases left unmatched: 6. Germline CDR1 and CDR2: SGHTA and FQGNSA. The CDR3 totals 15 residues. The CDR3 DNA reads as TGTGCCAGCAGCTTAGAGGGGACAGCCTACTACGAGCAGTACTTC. It codes for CASSLEGTAYYEQYF.

V is TRBV5-1 and J is TRBJ2-1; 8 positions match TRBD1. CDR3 length: 14 residues. The V gene's germline CDR1 is SGHRS and CDR2 YFSETQ. J gave up 6 bases and V 0 bases, and 2 bases lay outside the gene matches. CDR3 sequence (DNA): TGCGCCAGCAGCTTGGGACAGGGGATCAATGAGCAGTTCTTC. Encoded protein: CASSLGQGINEQFF.

This clone was picked up one time. The chain has TRBV30 and TRBJ1-2; TRBD1 aligns across 10 bases. V was clipped by 4 bases and J by 7 bases; unmatched bases: 9. The CDR3 length is 14 residues. Germline V gives CDR1 GTSNPN, CDR2 SVGIG (reference sequence). CDR3 protein: CAWTRGQGTGGYTF. DNA for the CDR3: TGTGCCTGGACTCGGGGACAGGGGACCGGTGGCTACACCTTC. The entire variable domain, with the rest obtained from reference TRBV30 and TRBJ1-2, is as follows: SQTIHQWPATLVQPVGSPLSLECTVEGTSNPNLYWYRQAAGRGLQLLFYSVGIGQISSEVPQNLSASRPQDRQFILSSKKLLLSDSGFYLCAWTRGQGTGGYTFGSGTRLTVV.

This clone was detected once. The chain uses TRBV7-3 and TRBJ2-1, with 9 bases fitting TRBD2. J gave up 6 bases and V 3 bases, and 15 bases lay outside the gene matches. CDR3 length: 18 amino acids. Germline CDR1 is SGHTA and CDR2 is FQGTGA. As DNA, the CDR3 is TGTGCCAGCAGCTTTGGTTTTGGTGCTAGCGGGATATCCAATGAGCAGTTCTTC. Translation gives CASSFGFGASGISNEQFF.

The chain carries TRBV19 and TRBJ2-5, with 8 nucleotides matching TRBD1. Losses at the gene ends were 8 bases for V and 5 bases for J; bases not matched to a gene: 10. Germline CDR1 reads LNHDA; CDR2 reads SQIVND (reference sequence). The CDR3 contains 14 residues. CDR3 DNA sequence: TGTGCCAGTCGCGACAGGGGCCGTGGTGAGACCCAGTACTTC. This codes for CASRDRGRGETQYF.

The CDR3 nucleotides read TGCGCCAGCAGCCGCGGGACAGGGAGAAACACTGAAGCTTTCTTT. Translation gives CASSRGTGRNTEAFF. This chain joins TRBV10-1 and TRBJ1-1; 9 nucleotides align to TRBD1. The CDR3 consists of 15 residues. J was trimmed by 2 bases and V by 6 bases; bases with no gene match: 7. Germline V gene data show CDR1 as WNHNN and CDR2 as SYGVQD (reference sequence).

The chain is built from TRBV27 and TRBJ1-4; D unresolved. V was cut by 5 bases and J by 8 bases, with 15 bases left in between. The germline CDR1 and CDR2 sequences are MNHEY and SMNVEV (reference sequence). CDR3 length: 14 amino acids. CDR3 protein: CASSPWRPGEKLFF. The DNA of the CDR3 is TGTGCCAGCAGTCCCTGGCGACCGGGAGAAAAACTGTTTTTT.

V and J are TRBV5-6 and TRBJ2-5; no clear D gene. Trimming shortened V by 0 bases and J by 1 base, and 4 bases separated the two germline ends. Germline V CDR1 and CDR2: SGHDT, YYEEEE. The CDR3 sequence is 13 residues long. The CDR3 sequence: CASSLVFQETQYF. In DNA form, the CDR3 reads TGTGCCAGCAGCTTGGTATTCCAAGAGACCCAGTACTTC. The full variable domain, its missing parts supplied by reference TRBV5-6 and TRBJ2-5, is DAGVTQSPTHLIKTRGQQVTLRCSPKSGHDTVSWYQQALGQGPQFIFQYYEEEERQRGNFPDRFSGHQFPNYSSELNVNALLLGDSALYLCASSLVFQETQYFGPGTRLLVL.

The chain uses TRBV2 and TRBJ1-4, with D uncertain. Deletions cut 7 bases from V and 8 bases from J, with 11 bases between. This CDR3 has 12 amino acids. The V gene's germline CDR1 is SNHLY and CDR2 FYNNEI. This CDR3 reads CASTESGEKLFF. The CDR3 region has the DNA TGTGCCAGCACCGAGAGCGGGGAAAAACTGTTTTTT.

This chain links TRBV6-6 with TRBJ1-1; the D gene is possibly TRBD1 (6 bases). Germline assignment: CDR1 MNHNY and CDR2 SVGAGI (reference sequence). The length of the CDR3 is 16 residues. V was cut by 6 bases and J by 2 bases, with 19 bases left in between. The DNA for the CDR3 is TGTGCCAGCAGCAGACCCCAGGGGCTCAGTAACACTGAAGCTTTCTTT. It encodes CASSRPQGLSNTEAFF.

In this sample, this clone turned up once. This rearrangement joins TRBV12-5 to TRBJ2-2, with D possibly being TRBD2 (6 bases). The V end lost 6 bases, the J end lost 6 bases, and 14 bases lay between the germline ends. Germline-derived CDR1 and CDR2 are LGHNT and FRNRAP. The CDR3 contains 14 residues. This CDR3 reads CASGSGGVAGELFF. The DNA for the CDR3 is TGTGCTAGTGGCTCCGGGGGAGTCGCCGGGGAGCTGTTTTTT.

The sample holds a few counts of this clone. The V and J genes are TRBV11-2 and TRBJ2-7; D not certain. The V gene's germline CDR1 is SGHAT and CDR2 FQNNGV. Trimming removed 1 base from V and 2 bases from J, with 0 bases in between. This CDR3 region has 11 residues. CDR3 region: CASSLAYEQYF. CDR3 DNA sequence: TGTGCCAGCAGCTTAGCCTACGAGCAGTACTTC.

V and J are TRBV6-5 and TRBJ2-1, with D perhaps TRBD1 or TRBD2 (5 bases each). The CDR3 loop spans 12 amino acids. The V end lost 4 bases, the J end lost 12 bases, and 13 bases lay between the germline ends. Per germline, CDR1 MNHEY and CDR2 SVGAGI. CDR3 region: CASSSWGSGQFF. The CDR3 nucleotides read TGTGCCAGCAGTTCCTGGGGCAGCGGGCAGTTCTTC.

This clone was observed once. This chain connects TRBV11-2 to TRBJ2-1; D uncertain. This CDR3 has 13 amino acids. Between the trimmed V and J ends, which lost 4 bases and 5 bases, there was a span of 9 bases. CDR1 is SGHAT and CDR2 is FQNNGV in the germline V gene. Written as DNA, the CDR3 is TGTGCCAGCAGCTGGTACCGCCACAATGAGCAGTTCTTC. It translates to CASSWYRHNEQFF.

This rearrangement joins TRBV19 to TRBJ1-2; 9 bases are a match to TRBD1. The CDR3 is made up of 16 amino acids. Germline loops: CDR1 LNHDA, CDR2 SQIVND (reference sequence). V gave up 1 base and J gave up 3 bases; unmatched junction bases: 6. CDR3 in DNA: TGTGCCAGTAGTATAGCCGGTACAGGGGGCTACTATGGCTACACCTTC. It encodes CASSIAGTGGYYGYTF. Complete variable domain (other parts from reference TRBV19 and TRBJ1-2): DGGITQSPKYLFRKEGQNVTLSCEQNLNHDAMYWYRQDPGQGLRLIYYSQIVNDFQKGDIAEGYSVSREKKESFPLTVTSAQKNPTAFYLCASSIAGTGGYYGYTFGSGTRLTVV.